Each of the 27 T cell receptor beta chains below was sequenced from the same sample in a study of PD-1 blockade in classical Hodgkin lymphoma. The method was immunoSEQ multiplex PCR; TCRdb's version includes in-frame clones alone and lacks a portion of them. The table includes about 40,000 clones, more than 75% detected once. Relapses following autologous stem cell transplantation were seen in all patients, with brentuximab vedotin exposure varying. The input for sequencing was peripheral blood mononuclear cells (PBMCs), taken at baseline. All receptors come from a human donor with classical Hodgkin lymphoma.

The rearrangement uses TRBV6-5 and TRBJ2-1; TRBD2 matches 9 bases. The J segment lost 9 bases and the V segment lost 0 bases, leaving 9 bases of the junction unmatched. Per germline, CDR1 MNHEY and CDR2 SVGAGI. There are 16 residues in the CDR3. Here the CDR3 DNA reads TGTGCCAGCAGTTACTCGCCGACAGCGGGGGGCATTGAGCAGTTCTTC. Translation: CASSYSPTAGGIEQFF.

The genes are TRBV4-1 and TRBJ1-4; 7 nucleotides line up with TRBD1. V shed 1 base, J shed 7 bases, and the junction held 15 bases outside the gene matches. In germline, CDR1 is MGHRA, CDR2 YSYEKL. This CDR3 region has 18 residues. The CDR3 protein is CASSQGDPGTAGSEKLFF. The CDR3 DNA is TGCGCCAGCAGCCAAGGGGACCCCGGGACAGCCGGTAGTGAAAAACTGTTTTTT.

This clone was observed a few times. Other nucleotide sequences from this sample produce the same CDR3. J is TRBJ2-7 and V is TRBV18, with D possibly TRBD1 on 7 matching bases. The CDR3 spans 15 residues. CDR1 is KGHSH and CDR2 is LQKENI in the germline V gene. The V end lost 6 bases, the J end lost 3 bases, and 18 bases lay between the germline ends. The CDR3 DNA sequence: TGTGCCAGCTCCCCTTTGACAGGGACTTACTACGAGCAGTACTTC. It is translated as CASSPLTGTYYEQYF. Full variable domain (missing parts from reference TRBV18 and TRBJ2-7): NAGVMQNPRHLVRRRGQEARLRCSPMKGHSHVYWYRQLPEEGLKFMVYLQKENIIDESGMPKERFSAEFPKEGPSILRIQQVVRGDSAAYFCASSPLTGTYYEQYFGPGTRLTVT.

The rearrangement links TRBV25-1 to TRBJ1-2, with D hard to call. This CDR3 spans 14 amino acids. V dropped 5 bases and J dropped 1 base, with 11 bases sitting between them. Germline V gives CDR1 MGHDK, CDR2 SYGVNS. The DNA for the CDR3 is TGTGCCAGCAGTCGTAGGAGTGGTAACTATGGCTACACCTTC. It specifies CASSRRSGNYGYTF.

The chain has TRBV19 and TRBJ2-5; a weak D match, TRBD1 (6 bases). This CDR3 contains 15 residues. Trimming pared 1 base from V and 4 bases from J, leaving 13 bases between. Germline V CDR1 and CDR2: LNHDA, SQIVND (reference sequence). CDR3 nucleotides: TGTGCCAGTAGTATAGCCAGGGGAGTAGGAGAGACCCAGTACTTC. Amino acid sequence: CASSIARGVGETQYF.

In nucleotides, the CDR3 is TGTGCCAGCAGTTTAATGGCTAGCGGGCAGAGCTCCTACGAGCAGTACTTC. It encodes CASSLMASGQSSYEQYF. The V call is TRBV28, the J call TRBJ2-7, with 8 bases aligning to TRBD2. V lost 2 bases and J lost 0; bases outside the gene matches: 9. The CDR3 spans 17 residues. Germline V gene sequence: CDR1 MDHEN, CDR2 SYDVKM. The variable domain in full, completed from reference TRBV28 and TRBJ2-7, reads DVKVTQSSRYLVKRTGEKVFLECVQDMDHENMFWYRQDPGLGLRLIYFSYDVKMKEKGDIPEGYSVSREKKERFSLILESASTNQTSMYLCASSLMASGQSSYEQYFGPGTRLTVT.

The chain uses TRBV10-3 and TRBJ2-1; 10 bases agree with TRBD2. V dropped 6 bases and J dropped 9; count of bases not matched to a gene: 5. The CDR3 is 13 residues long. Germline CDR1 ENHRY, CDR2 SYGVKD. CDR3 in amino acids: CAIRVTSGLEQFF. The CDR3 region has the DNA TGTGCCATCAGGGTGACTAGCGGGCTTGAGCAGTTCTTC.

There are a few counts of this clone. The rearrangement uses TRBV19 and TRBJ1-5; D not certain. Deletions cut 3 bases from V and 0 bases from J, with 6 bases between. CDR1 and CDR2 from the germline V gene are LNHDA and SQIVND (reference sequence). The CDR3 has 14 residues. This chain's CDR3 is CASSIRVSNQPQHF. The CDR3 DNA reads TGTGCCAGTAGTATCCGGGTTAGCAATCAGCCCCAGCATTTT.

The chain couples TRBV11-2 to TRBJ1-2; 10 bases agree with TRBD1. With 5 bases clipped from V and 1 base from J, the junction kept 4 bases outside the gene matches. This CDR3 is built from 15 residues. The germline V gene encodes CDR1 SGHAT and CDR2 FQNNGV. CDR3 coding DNA: TGTGCCAGCAGCCCGGGGACAGGGGTTAACTATGGCTACACCTTC. This gives the protein CASSPGTGVNYGYTF.

This chain joins TRBV4-3 and TRBJ2-3; D is unresolved. The CDR3 sequence is 12 residues long. The germline V gene has CDR1 LGHNA and CDR2 YSLEER. Between the trimmed V and J ends, which lost 2 bases and 2 bases, there was a span of 2 bases. CDR3 amino acids: CASSQNTDTQYF. In DNA form, the CDR3 reads TGCGCCAGCAGCCAAAACACAGATACGCAGTATTTT.

The chain carries TRBV15 and TRBJ1-1, with 10 bases matching TRBD1. The CDR3 length is 16 residues. After removal of 5 bases from V and 6 bases from J, the junction contained 12 bases not matched to a gene. Germline V lookup: CDR1 LNHNV, CDR2 YYDKDF (reference sequence). The chain's CDR3 is CATSVGQGGSTSEAFF. The CDR3 DNA is TGTGCCACCAGCGTCGGACAGGGGGGAAGTACTTCTGAAGCTTTCTTT.

This clone was seen once. As DNA, the CDR3 is TGTGCCAGCAGTTTGTTGGGACGGATCTCTGGAAACACCATATATTTT. Its translation: CASSLLGRISGNTIYF. The gene calls are TRBV6-5 and TRBJ1-3, with a tentative D call TRBD1 (5 bases). The CDR3 has 16 amino acids. V lost 4 bases and J lost 0, with 13 bases in between. Looked up from germline, CDR1 is MNHEY and CDR2 is SVGAGI.

This rearrangement joins TRBV27 to TRBJ2-7; D is uncertain. The CDR3 loop spans 13 amino acids. Per the germline V gene, CDR1 is MNHEY and CDR2 is SMNVEV (reference sequence). V was shortened by 6 bases and J by 3 bases, with 12 bases between the two germline ends. The CDR3: CASRRPHDYEQYF. The CDR3 nucleotides read TGTGCCAGCAGGAGACCTCACGACTACGAGCAGTACTTC.

The V gene is TRBV11-2, the J gene TRBJ2-3, with D perhaps TRBD2 (6 bases). CDR1 SGHAT and CDR2 FQNNGV come from the germline V gene. The V and J ends lost 3 bases and 2 bases respectively, with 15 bases between them. The CDR3 is 16 residues long. The DNA of the CDR3 is TGTGCCAGCAGCTTGATGCGGGGCAGACCCACAGATACGCAGTATTTT. Protein: CASSLMRGRPTDTQYF.

The chain joins TRBV7-4 to TRBJ2-7; unclear D gene. Trimming cost V 5 bases and J 2 bases, with 4 bases left between them. The CDR3 spans 11 residues. Germline values: CDR1 SGHVT, CDR2 SQSDAQ. The CDR3: CASSGPYEQYF. CDR3 bases: TGTGCCAGCAGCGGTCCCTACGAGCAGTACTTC.

This chain links TRBV6-5 with TRBJ1-2, with D possibly TRBD1 on 6 matching bases. This CDR3 comprises 15 residues. Deletions cut 0 bases from V and 2 bases from J, with 10 bases between. Germline CDR1 reads MNHEY; CDR2 reads SVGAGI. This chain's CDR3 is CASSYSRGHNYGYTF. CDR3 DNA sequence: TGTGCCAGCAGTTACTCCAGGGGCCACAACTATGGCTACACCTTC.

The rearrangement joins TRBV30 to TRBJ2-1, with D perhaps matching TRBD2 (5 bases). This CDR3 is 15 amino acids long. CDR1 and CDR2 (germline): GTSNPN, SVGIG (reference sequence). Trimming stripped 2 bases from V and 8 bases from J, with 19 bases between. CDR3 bases: TGTGCCTGGAGTATCGGGGATCACGTCCCCCATGAGCAGTTCTTC. It encodes CAWSIGDHVPHEQFF.

The V gene is TRBV18, the J gene TRBJ2-5, with D tentatively TRBD2 (5 bases). The germline gives CDR1 KGHSH, CDR2 LQKENI. The CDR3 covers 13 residues. V lost 3 bases and J 2 bases, leaving 7 bases between the germline ends. In DNA form, the CDR3 reads TGTGCCAGCTCACCGAGGGATCAAGAGACCCAGTACTTC. It yields the protein CASSPRDQETQYF.

The J gene is TRBJ2-7, the V gene TRBV6-6; possible D gene TRBD2, 6 bases. CDR1 MNHNY and CDR2 SVGAGI come from the germline V gene (reference sequence). V was clipped by 5 bases and J by 4 bases, with 9 bases between them. The CDR3 runs to 12 residues. CDR3 DNA sequence: TGTGCCAGCAGTCCGGCGGGGTACGAGCAGTACTTC. The encoded protein is CASSPAGYEQYF.

J is TRBJ2-7 and V is TRBV7-2; D call uncertain. Germline loops: CDR1 SGHTA, CDR2 FQGNSA. The CDR3 extends over 16 amino acids. Trimming cost V 2 bases and J 4 bases, with 18 bases left between them. DNA for the CDR3: TGTGCCAGCAGCTTATCAGGCGGAGACAACGGGTACGAGCAGTACTTC. The encoded protein is CASSLSGGDNGYEQYF.

In this sample, this clone turned up once. The chain links TRBV5-1 to TRBJ2-3; 7 nucleotides align to TRBD1. Per the germline V gene, CDR1 is SGHRS and CDR2 is YFSETQ. The J segment lost 2 bases and the V segment lost 4 bases, leaving 4 bases of the junction unmatched. CDR3 length: 14 amino acids. This CDR3 reads CASSRGQSTDTQYF. CDR3 DNA sequence: TGCGCCAGCAGCCGGGGACAGTCCACAGATACGCAGTATTTT.

J is TRBJ2-2 and V is TRBV6-5; weak D call: TRBD1 (6 bases). Trimming removed 4 bases from V and 8 bases from J, with 20 bases in between. The CDR3 extends over 16 amino acids. Germline V gene data show CDR1 as MNHEY and CDR2 as SVGAGI. The CDR3 sequence: CASSFPAGGRLGELFF. CDR3 sequence (DNA): TGTGCCAGCAGTTTCCCGGCTGGGGGCAGGTTAGGGGAGCTGTTTTTT.

The chain carries TRBV5-5 and TRBJ2-7; D is unresolved. Trimming took 0 bases from V and 2 from J, leaving 9 bases between them. Germline V CDR1 and CDR2: SGHKS, YYEKEE (reference sequence). The CDR3 extends over 14 amino acids. DNA for the CDR3: TGTGCCAGCAGCTTGGACCCTAGTCCCTACGAGCAGTACTTC. It codes for CASSLDPSPYEQYF.

This chain connects TRBV28 to TRBJ1-6, with TRBD1 matching over 12 bases. V was pared by 5 bases and J by 7 bases, with 9 bases of the junction left unmatched. Germline CDR1 MDHEN, CDR2 SYDVKM. The CDR3 covers 17 residues. The CDR3 protein is CASSTSGTGGGNSPLHF. The CDR3 coding sequence is TGTGCCAGCAGTACCTCCGGGACAGGGGGCGGGAATTCACCCCTCCACTTT.

In nucleotides, the CDR3 is TGTGCCAGTAGTATATCGGGGCAGAACTATGGCTACACCTTC. It translates to CASSISGQNYGYTF. The chain couples TRBV19 to TRBJ1-2, with D tentatively TRBD1 (5 bases). V lost 2 bases, J lost 2 bases, and 9 bases lay in between. Germline values: CDR1 LNHDA, CDR2 SQIVND (reference sequence). This CDR3 has 14 amino acids.

The V call is TRBV5-6, the J call TRBJ1-2; TRBD1 matches 11 bases. J gave up 8 bases and V 4 bases, and 10 bases lay outside the gene matches. This CDR3 spans 15 amino acids. Germline values: CDR1 SGHDT, CDR2 YYEEEE. The CDR3 DNA follows: TGTGCCAGCAGCCCTACTGGACAGGGGGCGAGGGGCTACACCTTC. Residues: CASSPTGQGARGYTF.

In this sample, this clone turned up once. The rearrangement links TRBV5-6 to TRBJ2-3; the D gene is possibly TRBD1 (5 bases). The DNA matches TRBJ1-5 better at its end, which makes the J call doubtful. This CDR3 has 11 amino acids. The germline gives CDR1 SGHDT, CDR2 YYEEEE. The DNA for the CDR3 is TGTGCCAGCAGCGAACGGGGGGCCCAGCATTTT. It translates to CASSERGAQHF.